Sequencing of this TCR beta chain was carried out in a study of identical twins. TCRdb processed the 5' RACE reads anew with MiXCR; each CDR3 protein has one entry. The table records about 890,000 distinct CDR3 sequences, 9% to 15% of them present only once. The germline V gene has CDR1 SGHAT and CDR2 FQNNGV. The CDR3 is 12 residues long. V lost 3 bases and J 11 bases, leaving 13 bases between the germline ends. This clonotype was recorded a few times. This same sample was also taken into another study, of yellow fever vaccine responses in identical twins.

The source material was PBMCs. The clonotype comes from a woman aged 18-35 years in good health. The chain is built from TRBV11-2 and TRBJ1-1; perhaps TRBD1 as D (5 bases). In DNA form, the CDR3 reads TGTGCCAGCAGCTTTTTAGGGGCGGGGGCTTTCTTT. Residues: CASSFLGAGAFF.